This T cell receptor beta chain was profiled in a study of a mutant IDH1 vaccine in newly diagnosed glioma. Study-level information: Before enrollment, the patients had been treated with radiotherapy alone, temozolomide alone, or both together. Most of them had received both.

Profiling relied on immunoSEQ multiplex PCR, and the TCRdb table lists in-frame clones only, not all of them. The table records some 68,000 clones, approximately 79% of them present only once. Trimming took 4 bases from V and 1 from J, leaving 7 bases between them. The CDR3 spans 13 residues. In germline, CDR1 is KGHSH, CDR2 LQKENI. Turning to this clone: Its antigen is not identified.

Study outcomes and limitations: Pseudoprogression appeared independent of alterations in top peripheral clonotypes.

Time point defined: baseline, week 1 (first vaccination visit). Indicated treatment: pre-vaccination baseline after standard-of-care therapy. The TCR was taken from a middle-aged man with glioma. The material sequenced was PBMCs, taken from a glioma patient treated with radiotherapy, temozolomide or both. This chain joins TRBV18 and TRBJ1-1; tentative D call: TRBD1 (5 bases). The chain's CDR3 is CASSLGQNTEAFF. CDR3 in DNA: TGTGCCAGCTCACTTGGACAGAACACTGAAGCTTTCTTT.